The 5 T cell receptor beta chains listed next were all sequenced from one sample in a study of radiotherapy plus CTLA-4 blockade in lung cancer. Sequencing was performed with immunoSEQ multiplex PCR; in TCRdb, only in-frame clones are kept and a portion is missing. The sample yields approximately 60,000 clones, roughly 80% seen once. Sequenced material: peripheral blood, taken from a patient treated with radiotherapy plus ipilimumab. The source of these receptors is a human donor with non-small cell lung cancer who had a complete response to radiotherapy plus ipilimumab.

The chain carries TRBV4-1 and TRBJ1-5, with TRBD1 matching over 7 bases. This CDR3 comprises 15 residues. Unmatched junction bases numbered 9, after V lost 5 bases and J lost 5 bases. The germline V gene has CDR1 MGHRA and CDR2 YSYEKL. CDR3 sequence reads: CASSFSGTADQPQHF. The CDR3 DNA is TGCGCCAGCAGCTTCTCCGGGACAGCTGATCAGCCCCAGCATTTT.

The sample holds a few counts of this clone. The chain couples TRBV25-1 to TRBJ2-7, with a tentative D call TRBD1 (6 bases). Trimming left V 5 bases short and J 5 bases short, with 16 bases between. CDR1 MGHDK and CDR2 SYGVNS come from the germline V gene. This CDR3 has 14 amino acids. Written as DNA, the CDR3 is TGTGCCAGCAGTACTACCAGGGGTCCTAACGAGCAGTACTTC. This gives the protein CASSTTRGPNEQYF.

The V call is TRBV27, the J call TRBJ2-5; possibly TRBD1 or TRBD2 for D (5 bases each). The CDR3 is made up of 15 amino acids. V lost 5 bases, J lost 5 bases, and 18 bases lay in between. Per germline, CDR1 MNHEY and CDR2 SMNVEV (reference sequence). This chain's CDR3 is CASSPRSWWGETQYF. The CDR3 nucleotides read TGTGCCAGCAGTCCAAGGTCCTGGTGGGGGGAGACCCAGTACTTC.

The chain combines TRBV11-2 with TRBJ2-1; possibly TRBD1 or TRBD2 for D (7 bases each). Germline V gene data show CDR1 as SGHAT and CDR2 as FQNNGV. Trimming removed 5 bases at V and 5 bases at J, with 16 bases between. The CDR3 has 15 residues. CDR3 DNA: TGTGCCAGCAGCCCCCAGGGGGGGGAAAACAATGAGCAGTTCTTC. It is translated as CASSPQGGENNEQFF. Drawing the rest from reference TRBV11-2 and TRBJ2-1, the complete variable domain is EAGVAQSPRYKIIEKRQSVAFWCNPISGHATLYWYQQILGQGPKLLIQFQNNGVVDDSQLPKDRFSAERLKGVDSTLKIQPAKLEDSAVYLCASSPQGGENNEQFFGPGTRLTVL.

The CDR3 sequence: CASSTSSGTYEQYF. CDR3 DNA: TGCGCCAGCAGCACCTCTAGCGGTACCTACGAGCAGTACTTC. This chain uses TRBV5-1 with TRBJ2-7; 7 positions agree with TRBD2. CDR1 is SGHRS and CDR2 is YFSETQ in the germline V gene. With 4 bases clipped from V and 2 bases from J, the junction kept 6 bases outside the gene matches. The CDR3 totals 14 residues.